A single sample gave rise to the 10 T cell receptor beta chains below, sequenced in a study of CD8+ T cells in alopecia areata. Reverse transcription of extracted RNA yielded cDNA, which provided the sequencing template. Produced via immunoSEQ multiplex PCR; TCRdb's table is partial and in-frame only. The sample lists some 210,000 clones, just over 65% occurring once. Treatment here: oral pan-JAK inhibitor, 5-10 mg twice daily. This sample comprised CD4+ T cells sorted from blood, obtained at week 44, from a patient treated with tofacitinib. These receptors came from a human donor with alopecia areata.

The CDR3 sequence: CAWSVLGGEGYTF. The DNA of the CDR3 is TGTGCCTGGAGTGTACTGGGAGGGGAAGGCTACACCTTC. The chain couples TRBV30 to TRBJ1-2, with D possibly being TRBD1 (5 bases). Germline-derived CDR1 and CDR2 are GTSNPN and SVGIG (reference sequence). The V gene lost 0 bases and the J gene lost 8 bases, with 13 bases spanning the gap. This CDR3 is 13 amino acids long. Looking up the rest from reference TRBV30 and TRBJ1-2 gives the full variable domain: SQTIHQWPATLVQPVGSPLSLECTVEGTSNPNLYWYRQAAGRGLQLLFYSVGIGQISSEVPQNLSASRPQDRQFILSSKKLLLSDSGFYLCAWSVLGGEGYTFGSGTRLTVV.

The V and J genes are TRBV19 and TRBJ2-4; 7 nucleotides line up with TRBD1. With 3 bases clipped from V and 0 bases from J, the junction kept 2 bases outside the gene matches. Germline CDR1 is LNHDA and CDR2 is SQIVND (reference sequence). This CDR3 contains 15 residues. Written as DNA, the CDR3 is TGTGCCAGTAGTATGGGACAGATAGCCAAAAACATTCAGTACTTC. Its translation: CASSMGQIAKNIQYF. Full variable domain (remainder filled in from reference TRBV19 and TRBJ2-4): DGGITQSPKYLFRKEGQNVTLSCEQNLNHDAMYWYRQDPGQGLRLIYYSQIVNDFQKGDIAEGYSVSREKKESFPLTVTSAQKNPTAFYLCASSMGQIAKNIQYFGAGTRLSVL.

The V gene is TRBV29-1, the J gene TRBJ2-2, with D possibly TRBD1 on 6 matching bases. The CDR3 is made up of 13 amino acids. The V end was cut by 4 bases, the J end by 3 bases, with 9 bases between. The germline CDR1 and CDR2 sequences are SQVTM and ANQGSEA. CDR3 sequence reads: CSVGDTYTGELFF. The CDR3 nucleotides read TGCAGCGTTGGGGACACATACACCGGGGAGCTGTTTTTT.

The chain has TRBV29-1 and TRBJ2-1; 10 bases are a match to TRBD2. CDR1 SQVTM and CDR2 ANQGSEA come from the germline V gene. CDR3 length equals 12 residues. Trimming took 4 bases from V and 7 from J; bases not matched to a gene: 1. The CDR3: CSVGTSGNEQFF. CDR3 nucleotide sequence: TGCAGCGTTGGGACTAGCGGTAATGAGCAGTTCTTC.

J is TRBJ2-7 and V is TRBV7-3, with D maybe TRBD1 (5 bases). CDR3 length: 14 amino acids. Looked up from germline, CDR1 is SGHTA and CDR2 is FQGTGA. V lost 3 bases, J lost 4 bases, and 13 bases lay in between. The CDR3 nucleotides read TGTGCCAGCAGCTTCGGGTCAGGGAATTACGAGCAGTACTTC. Translation gives CASSFGSGNYEQYF.

V usage is TRBV4-3 and J usage is TRBJ1-1, with D perhaps TRBD1 (6 bases). The CDR3 is 13 residues long. Between the trimmed V and J ends, which lost 6 bases and 1 base, there was a span of 9 bases. Germline values: CDR1 LGHNA, CDR2 YSLEER. CDR3 region: CASRETGNTEAFF. CDR3 sequence (DNA): TGCGCCAGCAGAGAGACAGGGAACACTGAAGCTTTCTTT.

This clone came up a few times. The chain combines TRBV29-1 with TRBJ2-2; D remains ambiguous. This CDR3 is 13 amino acids long. Trimming removed 6 bases at V and 4 bases at J, with 12 bases between. The V gene's germline CDR1 is SQVTM and CDR2 ANQGSEA. CDR3 sequence (DNA): TGCAGCGTGCTACCGGACGGCACCGGGGAGCTGTTTTTT. Translating it yields CSVLPDGTGELFF.

J is TRBJ2-1 and V is TRBV11-3, with 7 bases lining up with TRBD1. CDR1 and CDR2 from the germline V gene are SGHNT and YENEEA. The CDR3 contains 15 residues. The V gene end was trimmed by 5 bases and the J gene end by 2 bases; junction bases not matched to a gene: 6. For the CDR3, the DNA is TGTGCCAGCAGCACCCAGGGACAGACCTACAATGAGCAGTTCTTC. Its protein product is CASSTQGQTYNEQFF.

The rearrangement links TRBV5-1 to TRBJ2-5, with D unresolved. The germline V gene encodes CDR1 SGHRS and CDR2 YFSETQ. Trimming took 1 base from V and 3 from J, leaving 4 bases between them. CDR3 size: 12 residues. The CDR3 loop reads CASSLTKETQYF. The CDR3 DNA reads as TGCGCCAGCAGCTTGACCAAAGAGACCCAGTACTTC. The full variable domain, with the rest looked up from reference TRBV5-1 and TRBJ2-5, is KAGVTQTPRYLIKTRGQQVTLSCSPISGHRSVSWYQQTPGQGLQFLFEYFSETQRNKGNFPGRFSGRQFSNSRSEMNVSTLELGDSALYLCASSLTKETQYFGPGTRLLVL.

This clone occurred a few times. The rearrangement links TRBV2 to TRBJ1-5; TRBD1 matches 7 bases. Germline V lookup: CDR1 SNHLY, CDR2 FYNNEI. Trimming removed 4 bases from V and 0 bases from J; junction bases left unmatched: 6. The CDR3 has 16 residues. This chain's CDR3 is CASSARQGNSNQPQHF. The CDR3 DNA is TGTGCCAGCAGTGCGAGACAGGGCAATAGCAATCAGCCCCAGCATTTT.